The rows below give T cell receptor beta chains drawn from one sample of a study of blood T cell repertoires in COVID-19. The assay was immunoSEQ multiplex PCR, and TCRdb's table has in-frame clones only and misses some. This sample has 160,000 or so clones; roughly 87% occur once, and the top ten carry 3% to 4.5%. Sequencing was done on a sample of peripheral blood. The receptors here all came from a woman aged 60-75 years who had recovered from COVID-19. CDR3s include the opening cysteine and the closing phenylalanine or tryptophan. The order of the fields is J gene, clone size, D gene, V gene, CDR3 protein, CDR3 DNA. D genes are given only for firm matches. Rows may omit the clone size; those that give it use once, few, many or a size class.

J: TRBJ2-1; size: .; D: .; V: TRBV6-1; CDR3: CASSEGGLDEQFF; DNA: TGTGCCAGCAGTGAGGGGGGTTTAGATGAGCAGTTCTTC
J: TRBJ2-7; size: .; D: TRBD2; V: TRBV5-1; CDR3: CASTSGYEQYF; DNA: TGCGCCAGCACTAGCGGCTACGAGCAGTACTTC
J: TRBJ2-7; size: .; D: .; V: TRBV12-3/TRBV12-4; CDR3: CASSLGALYEQYF; DNA: TGTGCCAGCAGTTTGGGGGCCCTCTACGAGCAGTACTTC
J: TRBJ2-2; size: once; D: TRBD1; V: TRBV11-2; CDR3: CASSWNLGQGAAGELFF; DNA: TGTGCCAGCAGTTGGAACTTGGGACAGGGGGCGGCCGGGGAGCTGTTTTTT
J: TRBJ2-5; size: .; D: .; V: TRBV29-1; CDR3: CSVETQLSSETQYF; DNA: TGCAGCGTTGAAACCCAGTTGTCTTCCGAGACCCAGTACTTC
J: TRBJ1-2; size: .; D: TRBD1; V: TRBV5-4; CDR3: CASSRNQGVHYGYTF; DNA: TGTGCCAGCAGCCGGAATCAGGGGGTACACTATGGCTACACCTTC
J: TRBJ1-1; size: .; D: TRBD1; V: TRBV6-5; CDR3: CASRVQGAGTEAFF; DNA: TGTGCCAGCAGGGTACAGGGGGCTGGCACTGAAGCTTTCTTT
J: TRBJ1-2; size: .; D: .; V: TRBV5-6; CDR3: CASSLQGLNGYTF; DNA: TGTGCCAGCAGCTTGCAGGGGCTGAATGGCTACACCTTC
J: TRBJ1-1; size: .; D: .; V: TRBV6-5; CDR3: CASSSTPGANTEAFF; DNA: TGTGCCAGCAGTTCGACCCCTGGGGCGAACACTGAAGCTTTCTTT
J: TRBJ1-6; size: once; D: TRBD1; V: TRBV6-5; CDR3: CASSAGQKHSPLHF; DNA: TGTGCCAGCAGCGCGGGACAGAAACATTCACCCCTCCACTTT
J: TRBJ2-5; size: .; D: .; V: TRBV6-1; CDR3: CASSESGFQETQYF; DNA: TGTGCCAGCAGTGAATCGGGATTTCAAGAGACCCAGTACTTC
J: TRBJ2-4; size: .; D: TRBD2; V: TRBV29-1; CDR3: CSVGGGENIQYF; DNA: TGCAGCGTCGGCGGGGGGGAAAACATTCAGTACTTC
J: TRBJ1-5; size: .; D: .; V: TRBV4-2; CDR3: CASSQDQQGYSNQPQHF; DNA: TGTGCCAGCAGCCAAGATCAACAGGGTTATAGCAATCAGCCCCAGCATTTT
J: TRBJ1-6; size: once; D: .; V: TRBV4-2; CDR3: CASSQEVSNSPLHF; DNA: TGTGCCAGCAGCCAAGAGGTCAGTAATTCACCCCTCCACTTT
J: TRBJ1-2; size: few; D: .; V: TRBV12-3/TRBV12-4; CDR3: CASRGGGDYGYTF; DNA: TGTGCCAGCAGGGGGGGAGGGGATTATGGCTACACCTTC
J: TRBJ1-5; size: .; D: TRBD1; V: TRBV6-5; CDR3: CASSYSGTGGQPQHF; DNA: TGTGCCAGCAGTTATTCCGGGACAGGGGGCCAGCCCCAGCATTTT
J: TRBJ1-3; size: .; D: .; V: TRBV10-3; CDR3: CAITVDPGAAGNTIYF; DNA: TGTGCCATCACCGTCGACCCAGGGGCGGCTGGAAACACCATATATTTT
J: TRBJ2-1; size: .; D: .; V: TRBV9; CDR3: CASSPHYGARDEQFF; DNA: TGTGCCAGCAGCCCTCACTATGGGGCTAGGGATGAGCAGTTCTTC
J: TRBJ2-5; size: once; D: TRBD2; V: TRBV29-1; CDR3: CSVLTGTSVETQYF; DNA: TGCAGCGTTCTAACCGGGACTAGCGTTGAGACCCAGTACTTC
J: TRBJ2-1; size: .; D: TRBD1; V: TRBV5-4; CDR3: CASSPSTYGTGTYNEQFF; DNA: TGTGCCAGCAGCCCAAGCACGTACGGGACAGGGACCTACAATGAGCAGTTCTTC
J: TRBJ1-1; size: once; D: .; V: TRBV29-1; CDR3: CSVRESPITEAFF; DNA: TGCAGCGTTAGGGAGAGTCCTATCACTGAAGCTTTCTTT
J: TRBJ1-4; size: .; D: .; V: TRBV2; CDR3: CASSAAQSEEKLFF; DNA: TGTGCCAGCAGTGCAGCACAGTCTGAAGAAAAACTGTTTTTT
J: TRBJ2-1; size: once; D: TRBD2; V: TRBV19; CDR3: CASRIAAGGSYNEQFF; DNA: TGTGCCAGCCGAATCGCGGCGGGAGGCTCCTACAATGAGCAGTTCTTC
J: TRBJ2-3; size: .; D: .; V: TRBV9; CDR3: CASSVAVSSTDTQYF; DNA: TGTGCCAGCAGCGTAGCTGTTAGTAGCACAGATACGCAGTATTTT
J: TRBJ2-1; size: .; D: TRBD2; V: TRBV5-1; CDR3: CASGLAGEYNEQFF; DNA: TGCGCCAGCGGACTAGCGGGGGAATACAATGAGCAGTTCTTC
J: TRBJ2-3; size: .; D: .; V: TRBV3-1/TRBV3-2; CDR3: CASSPRGGITQYF; DNA: TGTGCCAGCAGCCCACGCGGCGGTATTACGCAGTATTTT
J: TRBJ1-1; size: .; D: .; V: TRBV10-2; CDR3: CASTDILNTEAFF; DNA: TGCGCCAGCACGGACATCCTGAACACTGAAGCTTTCTTT
J: TRBJ2-1; size: .; D: .; V: TRBV15; CDR3: CATSREQPGPGAYNEQFF; DNA: TGTGCCACCAGCAGAGAACAACCGGGTCCAGGGGCCTACAATGAGCAGTTCTTC
J: TRBJ1-2; size: few; D: TRBD1; V: TRBV7-9; CDR3: CASSWSRDRAGYTF; DNA: TGTGCCAGCAGCTGGTCCCGGGACAGGGCTGGCTACACCTTC
J: TRBJ2-1; size: .; D: .; V: TRBV4-1; CDR3: CASSQELGLRVF; DNA: TGCGCCAGCAGCCAAGAGCTTGGCCTGCGGGTCTTC
J: TRBJ2-1; size: .; D: .; V: TRBV4-2; CDR3: CASSLHGAGTYNEQFF; DNA: TGTGCCAGCAGCCTTCACGGGGCGGGGACCTACAATGAGCAGTTCTTC
J: TRBJ1-1; size: .; D: TRBD1; V: TRBV19; CDR3: CASSTLGQGNTEAFF; DNA: TGTGCCAGTAGTACCTTGGGACAGGGGAACACTGAAGCTTTCTTT
J: TRBJ2-5; size: few; D: .; V: TRBV4-1; CDR3: CASSRTLRLVPQETQYF; DNA: TGCGCCAGCAGCCGAACCCTAAGACTAGTCCCCCAAGAGACCCAGTACTTC
J: TRBJ2-7; size: .; D: .; V: TRBV3-1/TRBV3-2; CDR3: CASSPDTYSYEQYF; DNA: TGTGCCAGCAGCCCGGACACATACTCCTACGAGCAGTACTTC
J: TRBJ2-7; size: .; D: TRBD1; V: TRBV28; CDR3: CASSSGTGGSYEQYF; DNA: TGTGCCAGCAGTTCCGGGACAGGAGGGTCCTACGAGCAGTACTTC